Listed below are T cell receptor beta chains from one sample, sequenced in a study of cytomegalovirus exposure and HLA in healthy donors. Only in-frame clones appear in the TCRdb table, and some are missing; sequencing was by immunoSEQ multiplex PCR. The sample carries 55,000 to 75,000 clones, 62% recorded once. The sample comprised PBMCs. These receptors were collected from a man aged 30 to 39 in good health and CMV-seronegative. Each CDR3 is given with its conserved first and last residue. Each record gives: J gene, clone size, D gene, V gene, CDR3 protein, CDR3 DNA. The D gene is left open where the match is weak. Size tells how often a clone was seen (once, few, many) or the class of an expanded clone, and some rows leave it out.

J: TRBJ1-2
size: .
D: .
V: TRBV6-1
CDR3: CATGGMGPGGYTF
DNA: TGTGCCACCGGGGGGATGGGTCCAGGTGGCTACACCTTC

J: TRBJ1-4
size: .
D: .
V: TRBV6-1
CDR3: CASSTQVNLFF
DNA: TGTGCCAGCAGTACTCAGGTCAACCTGTTTTTT

J: TRBJ2-3
size: .
D: .
V: TRBV9
CDR3: CASSVEQYTDTQYF
DNA: TGTGCCAGCAGCGTAGAACAGTACACAGATACGCAGTATTTT

J: TRBJ1-5
size: few
D: TRBD1
V: TRBV6-5
CDR3: CASSERTGQDQPQHF
DNA: TGTGCCAGCAGCGAACGGACAGGGCAGGATCAGCCCCAGCATTTT

J: TRBJ1-2
size: .
D: TRBD1
V: TRBV7-2
CDR3: CASSLGEQGNYGYTF
DNA: TGTGCCAGCAGCTTAGGGGAACAGGGGAACTATGGCTACACCTTC

J: TRBJ1-6
size: .
D: .
V: TRBV6-1
CDR3: CASSEPAGGTLHF
DNA: TGTGCCAGCAGTGAACCCGCGGGAGGGACCCTCCACTTT

J: TRBJ1-1
size: .
D: .
V: TRBV7-7
CDR3: CASSSEVNTEAFF
DNA: TGTGCCAGCAGCTCTGAGGTGAACACTGAAGCTTTCTTT

J: TRBJ2-7
size: .
D: TRBD1
V: TRBV11-3
CDR3: CASSLGQGVSEQYF
DNA: TGTGCCAGCAGCTTAGGGCAGGGGGTTTCCGAGCAGTACTTC

J: TRBJ1-3
size: few
D: .
V: TRBV28
CDR3: CASSLPRAGGNTIYF
DNA: TGTGCCAGCAGTTTGCCGCGGGCGGGGGGAAACACCATATATTTT

J: TRBJ2-7
size: .
D: TRBD2
V: TRBV6-4
CDR3: CATWTSGSYEQYF
DNA: TGTGCCACCTGGACTAGCGGATCCTACGAGCAGTACTTC

J: TRBJ1-1
size: .
D: .
V: TRBV25-1
CDR3: CASSEYKAGGGAFF
DNA: TGTGCCAGCAGTGAATATAAGGCAGGCGGCGGGGCTTTCTTT

J: TRBJ2-2
size: once
D: .
V: TRBV5-1
CDR3: CASSQGGPNTGELFF
DNA: TGCGCCAGCAGCCAGGGAGGCCCGAACACCGGGGAGCTGTTTTTT

J: TRBJ1-4
size: few
D: .
V: TRBV6-5
CDR3: CASSMGGGEKLFF
DNA: TGTGCCAGTTCTATGGGGGGAGGCGAAAAACTGTTTTTT

J: TRBJ1-2
size: .
D: .
V: TRBV4-1
CDR3: CASSQVSQNYGYTF
DNA: TGCGCCAGCAGCCAAGTGAGTCAAAACTATGGCTACACCTTC

J: TRBJ2-1
size: .
D: TRBD1
V: TRBV6-1
CDR3: CASNDRAGGFEQFF
DNA: TGTGCCAGCAATGATAGGGCAGGGGGCTTTGAGCAGTTCTTC

J: TRBJ1-5
size: .
D: .
V: TRBV30
CDR3: CAWSVGSNGEPQHF
DNA: TGTGCCTGGAGTGTCGGCTCGAACGGGGAGCCCCAGCATTTT

J: TRBJ1-4
size: .
D: .
V: TRBV5-4
CDR3: CASSLQGYTNEKLFF
DNA: TGTGCCAGCAGCTTACAGGGTTACACTAATGAAAAACTGTTTTTT

J: TRBJ2-7
size: .
D: TRBD1
V: TRBV13
CDR3: CASSPPVQGRDEQYF
DNA: TGTGCCAGCAGCCCGCCTGTACAGGGGAGAGACGAGCAGTACTTC

J: TRBJ2-5
size: once
D: TRBD1
V: TRBV5-1
CDR3: CASSSGTRDRGIGETQYF
DNA: TGCGCCAGCAGCTCCGGAACCCGGGACAGGGGGATTGGGGAGACCCAGTACTTC

J: TRBJ1-5
size: few
D: .
V: TRBV5-5
CDR3: CASSYRGESNQPQHF
DNA: TGTGCCAGCAGCTACCGTGGGGAGTCGAATCAGCCCCAGCATTTT